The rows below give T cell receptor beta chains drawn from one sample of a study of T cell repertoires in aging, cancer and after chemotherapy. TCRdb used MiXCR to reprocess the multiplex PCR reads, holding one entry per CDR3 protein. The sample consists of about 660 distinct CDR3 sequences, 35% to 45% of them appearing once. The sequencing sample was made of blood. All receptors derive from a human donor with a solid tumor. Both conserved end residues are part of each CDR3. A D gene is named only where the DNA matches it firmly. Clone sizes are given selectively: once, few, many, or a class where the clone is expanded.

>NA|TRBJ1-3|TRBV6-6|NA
TGTGCCAGCAACCGAAGGGAGGGAAACACCATATATTTT
CASNRREGNTIYF
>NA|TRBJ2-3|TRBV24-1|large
TGTGCCACCGGGAGAGACAGCAAAAATACGCAGTATTTT
CATGRDSKNTQYF
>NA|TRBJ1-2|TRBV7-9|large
TGTGCCAGCAGCTTAGCGAAGGTGAACTATGGCTACACCTTC
CASSLAKVNYGYTF
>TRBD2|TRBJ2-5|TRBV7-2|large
TGTGCCAGCAGCTTATTCGTCGAATTCCCAGCGGGAGGAGAGACCCAGTACTTC
CASSLFVEFPAGGETQYF
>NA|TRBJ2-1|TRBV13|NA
TGTGCCAGCAGCCCCATCGGGGTTAAGGACAATGAGCAGTTCTTC
CASSPIGVKDNEQFF
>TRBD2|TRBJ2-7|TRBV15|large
TGTGCCACCAGCAGAGAGGGGGGGGGCTACGAGCAGTACTTC
CATSREGGGYEQYF
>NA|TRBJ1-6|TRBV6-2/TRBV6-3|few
TGTGCCAGCAGCCCAGGGTCGGGGAATTCACCCCTCCACTTT
CASSPGSGNSPLHF
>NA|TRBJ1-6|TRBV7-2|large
TGTGCCAGCAGCCCCCGTGGCGGGGGGAGCTCACCCCTCCACTTT
CASSPRGGGSSPLHF
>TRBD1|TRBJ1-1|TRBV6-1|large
TGTGCCAGCAGGCTGGACAGGGGTGAAGCTTTCTTT
CASRLDRGEAFF
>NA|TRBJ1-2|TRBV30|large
TGTGCCTGGAGTGTGTCCAGGACGAACTATGGCTACACCTTC
CAWSVSRTNYGYTF
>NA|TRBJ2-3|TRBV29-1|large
TGCAGCGTTGATTCCGGCGTTGGCACAGATACGCAGTATTTT
CSVDSGVGTDTQYF
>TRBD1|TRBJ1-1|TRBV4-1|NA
TGCGCCAGCAGCCGTGACAGGGTGAACACTGAAGCTTTCTTT
CASSRDRVNTEAFF
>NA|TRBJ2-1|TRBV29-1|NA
TGCAGCACCGGACGGTACAATGAGCAGTTCTTC
CSTGRYNEQFF
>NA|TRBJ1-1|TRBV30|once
TGTGCCTGGAGTGACCTAAACAGGTCGTGGGCTTTCTTT
CAWSDLNRSWAFF
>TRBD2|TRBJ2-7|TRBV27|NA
TGTGCCAGCCGTTTGCGGGGGGCCCAGCCCTACGAGCAGTACTTC
CASRLRGAQPYEQYF
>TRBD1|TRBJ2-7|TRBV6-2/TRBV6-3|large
TGTGCCAGTAGGACAGGGGCCTACGAGCAGTACTTC
CASRTGAYEQYF
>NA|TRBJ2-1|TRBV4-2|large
TGTGCCAGCAGCCAGTCCGGGGACCACGTGGCCAATGAGCAGTTCTTC
CASSQSGDHVANEQFF
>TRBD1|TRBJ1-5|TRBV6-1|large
TGTGCCAGCCAGGGGGGAACGAAGCCCCAGCATTTT
CASQGGTKPQHF
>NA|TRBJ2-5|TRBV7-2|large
TGTGCCAGCAGCTTAGAACTACTTCTAACCCAGTACTTC
CASSLELLLTQYF
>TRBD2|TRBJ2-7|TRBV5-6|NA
TGTGCCAGCAGCGGTTCCCCGGATACACGAGCGGGGACCGCCTACGAGCAGTACTTC
CASSGSPDTRAGTAYEQYF
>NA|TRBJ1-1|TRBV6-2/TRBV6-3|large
TGTGCCAGTGGAATGGGGGCATTGTCTGAAGCTTTCTTT
CASGMGALSEAFF
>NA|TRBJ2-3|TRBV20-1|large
TGCAGTGCTAGAAGTACAGATACGCAGTATTTT
CSARSTDTQYF
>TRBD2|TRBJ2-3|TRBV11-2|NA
TGTGCCAGCAGCTTAGGCCCCGGGGGGGGAATGAATACGCAGTATTTT
CASSLGPGGGMNTQYF
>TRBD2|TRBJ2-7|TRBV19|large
TGTGCCAGCTCCGGGACTAGCGGGGTTTACGAGCAGTACTTC
CASSGTSGVYEQYF
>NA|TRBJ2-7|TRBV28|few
TGTGCCAGCAGTTTTATTGGCGGGGACCTCTACGAGCAGTACTTC
CASSFIGGDLYEQYF
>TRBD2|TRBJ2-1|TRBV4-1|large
TGCGCCAGCAGCCACAGGACTAGCAGTAGGAATGAGCAGTTCTTC
CASSHRTSSRNEQFF
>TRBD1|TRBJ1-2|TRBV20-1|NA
TGCAGCGCTTTCGGGACAGGGGAAAACTATGGCTACACCTTC
CSAFGTGENYGYTF
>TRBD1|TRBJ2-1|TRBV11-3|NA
TGTGCCAGCAGCCAGAGGAGACAGGGGGCTAATCCGGAGCAGTTCTTC
CASSQRRQGANPEQFF
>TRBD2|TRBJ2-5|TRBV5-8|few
TGTGCCAGCAGCTCTGGTGGAGGAGCGGGGTCTGAGACCCAGTACTTC
CASSSGGGAGSETQYF
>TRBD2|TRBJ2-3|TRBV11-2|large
TGTGCCAGCAGCCCCCGGGGACTAGGGTCCACAGATACGCAGTATTTT
CASSPRGLGSTDTQYF